Sequencing of this T cell receptor (beta chain) was carried out in a study of blood T cell repertoires in COVID-19. As handled by the study authors: Reference gene primer amplification in the assay estimated nucleated cell counts. Assay: immunoSEQ multiplex PCR; the TCRdb copy retains only in-frame clones and omits some. Clone size and V and J calls were adopted from that table, with D and trimming inferred from the DNA. The sample has 150,000 or so clones, 75% to 90% seen once; the top ten hold roughly 4.9%. The source of this sequence is a man in his 70s who had been exposed to COVID-19. Material: PBMCs or T cells enriched from blood (not recorded which).

CDR3 region: CASSLLGAARGPNYNEQFF. The CDR3 DNA sequence: TGCGCCAGCAGCTTACTAGGTGCGGCGCGGGGACCCAATTACAATGAGCAGTTCTTC. This chain links TRBV5-1 with TRBJ2-1, with D perhaps matching TRBD2 (6 bases). V was trimmed by 2 bases and J by 4 bases, leaving 25 bases between them. The CDR3 has 19 residues. Germline CDR1 SGHRS, CDR2 YFSETQ.